These T cell receptor beta chains were read from a single sample in a study of beta chain features in type 1 diabetes. Only in-frame clones appear in the TCRdb table, and some are missing; sequencing was by immunoSEQ multiplex PCR. The table has hundreds of thousands of clones, 25% to 35% seen once. The sequenced sample was naive CD4+ T cells from blood. These receptors were collected from a man between 18 and 29 years old in good health. CDR3s include the opening cysteine and the closing phenylalanine or tryptophan. D genes are given only for firm matches. A row's size may be missing; if present it is once, few, many or a size class.

j_call clone_size v_call d_call cdr3_aa cdr3_nt
TRBJ2-1 . TRBV6-1 . CASSARRNIDEQFF TGTGCCAGCAGTGCGCGACGGAACATCGATGAGCAGTTCTTC
TRBJ1-2 few TRBV28 . CASSLTTGYSHGYTF TGTGCCAGCAGTTTAACGACAGGATATAGCCATGGCTACACCTTC
TRBJ2-7 few TRBV4-3 . CASSQDRRLSYEQYF TGCGCCAGCAGCCAAGATCGGAGATTGTCCTACGAGCAGTACTTC
TRBJ2-3 few TRBV5-4 TRBD2 CASRGRDTDTQYF TGTGCCAGCCGCGGGAGGGACACAGATACGCAGTATTTT
TRBJ2-7 . TRBV25-1 . CASSEYGSLYEQYF TGTGCCAGCAGTGAATATGGTTCCCTCTACGAGCAGTACTTC
TRBJ2-1 . TRBV6-6 . CASGSSYNEQFF TGTGCCAGCGGGAGCTCCTACAATGAGCAGTTCTTC
TRBJ2-3 . TRBV4-3 . CASSPSGTLTDTQYF TGCGCCAGCAGCCCCTCCGGGACCCTCACAGATACGCAGTATTTT
TRBJ2-7 . TRBV6-6 . CASSYSQGTTWEQYF TGTGCCAGCAGTTACTCCCAAGGGACCACCTGGGAGCAGTACTTC
TRBJ2-2 . TRBV5-6 . CASSLAATGELFF TGTGCCAGCAGCTTGGCCGCCACCGGGGAGCTGTTTTTT
TRBJ2-1 few TRBV27 TRBD1 CASSLTGWNEQFF TGTGCCAGCAGTTTGACAGGGTGGAATGAGCAGTTCTTC
TRBJ2-5 . TRBV11-2 . CASSRGIQETQYF TGTGCCAGCAGTCGGGGGATCCAAGAGACCCAGTACTTC
TRBJ2-1 . TRBV5-1 TRBD2 CASSSMASGLNEQFF TGCGCCAGCAGCTCCATGGCTAGCGGACTCAATGAGCAGTTCTTC
TRBJ2-5 . TRBV5-4 TRBD1 CASSSSDRGRETQYF TGTGCCAGCAGCTCTTCGGACAGGGGGCGCGAGACCCAGTACTTC
TRBJ2-2 few TRBV10-3 TRBD1 CAISVEGQGGTGELFF TGTGCCATCAGTGTCGAGGGACAGGGGGGCACCGGGGAGCTGTTTTTT
TRBJ1-2 once TRBV7-2 . CASSLASHNPNYGYTF TGTGCCAGCAGCTTAGCGTCCCACAACCCTAACTATGGCTACACCTTC
TRBJ2-3 . TRBV7-2 TRBD2 CASSPRRLAGDSADTQYF TGTGCCAGCAGCCCCAGAAGGCTAGCGGGAGATAGTGCAGATACGCAGTATTTT
TRBJ2-1 . TRBV11-2 . CASSFRTAYNEQFF TGTGCCAGCAGCTTCAGGACAGCTTACAATGAGCAGTTCTTC
TRBJ2-2 . TRBV18 TRBD1 CASRWTGTGNTGELFF TGTGCCAGTCGCTGGACCGGGACAGGGAACACCGGGGAGCTGTTTTTT
TRBJ2-7 few TRBV7-2 . CASSPLDGYEQYF TGTGCCAGCAGCCCCCTAGACGGGTACGAGCAGTACTTC
TRBJ2-3 few TRBV30 . CAWSVGRVRDTQYF TGTGCCTGGAGTGTAGGTCGGGTACGTGATACGCAGTATTTT
TRBJ2-1 . TRBV28 . CASSLGGPNNEQFF TGTGCCAGCAGTTTAGGAGGACCCAACAATGAGCAGTTCTTC
TRBJ2-1 . TRBV7-2 TRBD2 CASSLVGRAHNEQFF TGTGCCAGCAGCTTAGTCGGGAGGGCCCACAATGAGCAGTTCTTC